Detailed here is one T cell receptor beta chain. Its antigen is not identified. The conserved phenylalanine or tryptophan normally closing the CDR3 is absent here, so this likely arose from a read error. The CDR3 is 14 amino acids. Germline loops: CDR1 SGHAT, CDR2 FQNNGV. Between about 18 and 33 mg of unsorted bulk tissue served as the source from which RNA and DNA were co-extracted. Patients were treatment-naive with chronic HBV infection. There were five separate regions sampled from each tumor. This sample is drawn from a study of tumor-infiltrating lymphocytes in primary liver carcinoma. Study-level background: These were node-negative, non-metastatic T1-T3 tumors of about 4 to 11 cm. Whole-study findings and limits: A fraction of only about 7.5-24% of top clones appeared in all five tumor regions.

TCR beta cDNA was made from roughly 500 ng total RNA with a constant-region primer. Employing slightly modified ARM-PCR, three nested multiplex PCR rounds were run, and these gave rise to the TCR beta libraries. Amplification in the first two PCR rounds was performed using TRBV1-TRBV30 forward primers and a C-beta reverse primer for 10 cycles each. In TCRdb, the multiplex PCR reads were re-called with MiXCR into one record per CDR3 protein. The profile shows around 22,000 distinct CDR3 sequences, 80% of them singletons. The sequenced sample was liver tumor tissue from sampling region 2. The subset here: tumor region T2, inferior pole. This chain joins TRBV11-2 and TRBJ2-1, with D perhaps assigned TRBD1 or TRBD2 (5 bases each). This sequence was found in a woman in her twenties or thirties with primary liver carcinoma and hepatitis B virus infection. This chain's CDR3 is CANSFGTGYYEQFL. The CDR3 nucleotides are TGTGCCAACAGCTTCGGGACGGGGTACTATGAGCAGTTCTTA.